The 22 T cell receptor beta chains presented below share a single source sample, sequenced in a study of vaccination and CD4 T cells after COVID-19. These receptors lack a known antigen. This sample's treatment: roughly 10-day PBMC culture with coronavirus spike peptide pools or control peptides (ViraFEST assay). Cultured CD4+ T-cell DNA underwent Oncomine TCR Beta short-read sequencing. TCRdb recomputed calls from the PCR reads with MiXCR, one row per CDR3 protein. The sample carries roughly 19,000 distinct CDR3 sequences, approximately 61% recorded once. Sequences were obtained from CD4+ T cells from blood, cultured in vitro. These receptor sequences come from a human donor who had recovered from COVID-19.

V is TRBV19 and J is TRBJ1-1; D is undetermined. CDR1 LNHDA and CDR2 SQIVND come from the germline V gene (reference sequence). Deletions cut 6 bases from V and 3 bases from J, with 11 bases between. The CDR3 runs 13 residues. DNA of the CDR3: TGTGCCAGTAGCAGGTATCGGGACACTGAAGCTTTCTTT. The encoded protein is CASSRYRDTEAFF.

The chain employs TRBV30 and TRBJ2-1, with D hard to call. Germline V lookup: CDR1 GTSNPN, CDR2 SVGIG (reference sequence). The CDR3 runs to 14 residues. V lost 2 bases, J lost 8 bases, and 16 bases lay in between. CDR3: CAWSIGPDIDEQFF. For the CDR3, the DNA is TGTGCCTGGAGTATAGGACCTGACATCGATGAGCAGTTCTTC.

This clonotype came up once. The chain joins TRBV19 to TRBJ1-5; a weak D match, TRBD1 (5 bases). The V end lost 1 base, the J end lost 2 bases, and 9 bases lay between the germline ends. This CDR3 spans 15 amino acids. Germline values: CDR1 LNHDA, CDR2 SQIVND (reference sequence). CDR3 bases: TGTGCCAGTAGTATAGGACCCAGGGGCAATCAGCCCCAGCATTTT. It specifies CASSIGPRGNQPQHF.

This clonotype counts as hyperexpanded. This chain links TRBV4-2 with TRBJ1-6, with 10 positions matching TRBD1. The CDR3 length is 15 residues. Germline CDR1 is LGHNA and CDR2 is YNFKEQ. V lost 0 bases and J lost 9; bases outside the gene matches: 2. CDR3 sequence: CASSQETGGLSPLHF. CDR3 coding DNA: TGTGCCAGCAGCCAAGAGACAGGGGGCCTTTCACCCCTCCACTTT.

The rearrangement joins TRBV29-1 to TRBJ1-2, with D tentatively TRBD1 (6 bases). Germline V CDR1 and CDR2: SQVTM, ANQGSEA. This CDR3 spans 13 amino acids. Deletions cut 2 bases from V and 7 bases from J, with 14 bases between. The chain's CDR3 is CSVEPPQGGGYTF. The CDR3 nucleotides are TGCAGCGTTGAACCCCCACAGGGAGGTGGCTACACCTTC.

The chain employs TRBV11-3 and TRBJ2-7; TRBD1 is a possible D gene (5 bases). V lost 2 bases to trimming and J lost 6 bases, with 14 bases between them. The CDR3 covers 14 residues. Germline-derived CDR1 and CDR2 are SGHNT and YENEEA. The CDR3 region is CASSLIARATEQYF. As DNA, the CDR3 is TGTGCCAGCAGCTTAATAGCCAGGGCAACCGAGCAGTACTTC.

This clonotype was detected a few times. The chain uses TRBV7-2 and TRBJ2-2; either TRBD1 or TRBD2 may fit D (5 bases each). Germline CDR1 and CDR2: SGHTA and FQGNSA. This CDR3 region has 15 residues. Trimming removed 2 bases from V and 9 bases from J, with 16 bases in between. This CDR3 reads CASSLSRGAPRELFF. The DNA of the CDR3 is TGTGCCAGCAGCTTATCGAGGGGTGCTCCCCGGGAGCTGTTTTTT.

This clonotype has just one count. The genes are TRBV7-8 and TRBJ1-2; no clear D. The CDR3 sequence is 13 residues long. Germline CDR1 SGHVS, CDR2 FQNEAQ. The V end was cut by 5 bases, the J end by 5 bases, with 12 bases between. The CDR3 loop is CASSRAGNYGYTF. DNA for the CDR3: TGTGCCAGCAGCCGGGCGGGGAATTATGGCTACACCTTC.

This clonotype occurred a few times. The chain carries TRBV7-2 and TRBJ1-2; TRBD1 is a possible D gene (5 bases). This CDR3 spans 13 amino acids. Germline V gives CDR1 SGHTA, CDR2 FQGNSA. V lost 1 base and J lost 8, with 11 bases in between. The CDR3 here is CASSLVGGWGYTF. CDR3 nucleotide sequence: TGTGCCAGCAGCTTAGTCGGGGGATGGGGCTACACCTTC.

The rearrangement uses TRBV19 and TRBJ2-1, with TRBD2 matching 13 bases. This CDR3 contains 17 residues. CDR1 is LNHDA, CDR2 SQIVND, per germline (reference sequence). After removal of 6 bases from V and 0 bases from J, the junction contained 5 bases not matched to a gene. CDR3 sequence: CASSQRLAGGSYNEQFF. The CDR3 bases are TGTGCCAGTAGCCAACGACTAGCGGGAGGCTCCTACAATGAGCAGTTCTTC. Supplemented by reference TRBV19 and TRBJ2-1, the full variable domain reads DGGITQSPKYLFRKEGQNVTLSCEQNLNHDAMYWYRQDPGQGLRLIYYSQIVNDFQKGDIAEGYSVSREKKESFPLTVTSAQKNPTAFYLCASSQRLAGGSYNEQFFGPGTRLTVL.

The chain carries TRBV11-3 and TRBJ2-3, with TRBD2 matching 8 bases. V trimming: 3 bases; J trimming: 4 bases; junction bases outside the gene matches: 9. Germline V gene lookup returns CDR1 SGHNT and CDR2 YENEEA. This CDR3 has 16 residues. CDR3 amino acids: CASSFSTGGTPDTQYF. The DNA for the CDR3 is TGTGCCAGCAGCTTTTCCACGGGGGGGACTCCAGATACGCAGTATTTT.

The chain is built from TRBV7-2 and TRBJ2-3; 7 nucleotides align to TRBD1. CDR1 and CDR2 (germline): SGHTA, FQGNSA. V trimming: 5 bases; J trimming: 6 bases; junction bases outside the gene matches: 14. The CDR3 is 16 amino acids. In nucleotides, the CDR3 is TGTGCCAGCAGCGCTGATAAAGGGGGCGCTTGGGATACGCAGTATTTT. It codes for CASSADKGGAWDTQYF.

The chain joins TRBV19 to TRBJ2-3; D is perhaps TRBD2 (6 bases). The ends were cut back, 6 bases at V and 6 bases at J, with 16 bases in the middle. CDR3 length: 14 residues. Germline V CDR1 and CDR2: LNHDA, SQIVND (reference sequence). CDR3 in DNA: TGTGCCAGTAGCAACTACCGGGGGTCGGATACGCAGTATTTT. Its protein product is CASSNYRGSDTQYF.

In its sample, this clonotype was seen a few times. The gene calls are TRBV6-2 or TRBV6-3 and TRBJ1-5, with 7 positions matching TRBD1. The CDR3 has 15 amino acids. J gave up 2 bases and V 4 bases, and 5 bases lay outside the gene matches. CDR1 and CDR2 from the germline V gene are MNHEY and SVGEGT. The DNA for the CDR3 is TGTGCCAGCAGTTCTAGACAGGGAGGCAATCAGCCCCAGCATTTT. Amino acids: CASSSRQGGNQPQHF.

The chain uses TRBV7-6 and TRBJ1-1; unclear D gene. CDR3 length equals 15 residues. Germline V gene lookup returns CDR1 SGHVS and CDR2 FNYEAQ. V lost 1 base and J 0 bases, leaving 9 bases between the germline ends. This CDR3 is CASSLEGGMNTEAFF. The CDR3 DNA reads TGTGCCAGCAGCTTAGAGGGAGGGATGAACACTGAAGCTTTCTTT.

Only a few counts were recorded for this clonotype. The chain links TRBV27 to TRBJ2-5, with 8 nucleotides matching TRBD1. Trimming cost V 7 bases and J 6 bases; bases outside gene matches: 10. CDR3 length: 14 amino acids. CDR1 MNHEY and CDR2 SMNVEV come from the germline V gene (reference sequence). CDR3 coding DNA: TGTGCCAGCACCTCGGACAGGGCGAGTAAGACCCAGTACTTC. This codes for CASTSDRASKTQYF.

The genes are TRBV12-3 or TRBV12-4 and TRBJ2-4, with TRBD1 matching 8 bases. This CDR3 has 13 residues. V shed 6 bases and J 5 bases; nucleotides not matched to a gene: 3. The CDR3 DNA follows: TGTGCCAGCAGAGTGACAGGGGAAAACATTCAGTACTTC. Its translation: CASRVTGENIQYF.

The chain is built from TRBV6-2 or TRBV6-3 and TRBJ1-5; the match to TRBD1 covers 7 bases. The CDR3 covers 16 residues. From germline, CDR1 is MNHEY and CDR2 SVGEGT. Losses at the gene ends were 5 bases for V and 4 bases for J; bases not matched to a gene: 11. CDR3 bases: TGTGCCAGCAGTGATAACGCGGGACAGCGTAATCAGCCCCAGCATTTT. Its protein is CASSDNAGQRNQPQHF.

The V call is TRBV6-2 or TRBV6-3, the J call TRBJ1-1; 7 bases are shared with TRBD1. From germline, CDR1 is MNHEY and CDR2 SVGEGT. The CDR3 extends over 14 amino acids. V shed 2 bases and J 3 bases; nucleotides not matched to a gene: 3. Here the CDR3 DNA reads TGTGCCAGCAGTTACCAGGGGGTTCACACTGAAGCTTTCTTT. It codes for CASSYQGVHTEAFF.

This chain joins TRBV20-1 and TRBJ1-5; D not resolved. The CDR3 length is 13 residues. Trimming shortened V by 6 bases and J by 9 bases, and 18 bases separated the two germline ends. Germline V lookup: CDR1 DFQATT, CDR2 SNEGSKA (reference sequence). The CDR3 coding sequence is TGCAGTGCCAACCGACCGTCAGAATCGCCCCAGCATTTT. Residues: CSANRPSESPQHF.

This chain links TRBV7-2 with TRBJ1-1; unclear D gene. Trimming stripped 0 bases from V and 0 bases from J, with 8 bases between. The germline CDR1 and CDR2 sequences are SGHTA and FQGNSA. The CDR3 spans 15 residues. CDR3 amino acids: CASSLAQPMNTEAFF. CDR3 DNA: TGTGCCAGCAGCTTAGCACAGCCCATGAACACTGAAGCTTTCTTT.

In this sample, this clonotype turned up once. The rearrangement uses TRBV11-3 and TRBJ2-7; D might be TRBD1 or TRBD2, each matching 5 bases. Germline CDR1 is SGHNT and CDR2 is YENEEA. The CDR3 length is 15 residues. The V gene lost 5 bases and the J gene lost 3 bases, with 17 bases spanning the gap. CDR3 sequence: CASSPFRDGDYEQYF. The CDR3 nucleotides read TGTGCCAGCAGCCCATTCCGGGACGGAGACTACGAGCAGTACTTC.